The clone carrying this T cell receptor (beta chain) was observed at least ten times. Its antigen is as yet unknown. The entry originates in a study of T cells in Graves' hyperthyroidism and ophthalmopathy. Study as a whole: Peripheral blood was acquired at first diagnosis, ahead of any therapy whatsoever. General study findings and limits: Through a model of 13 V-J features, ophthalmopathy was separated from stable hyperthyroidism.

RNA transcripts provided the source from which TCR beta CDR3 regions were amplified. The HTBI primer set drove a first-round RT-PCR of the TCR CDR3. TCRdb used MiXCR to reprocess the multiplex PCR reads, holding one entry per CDR3 protein. This sample has about 720,000 distinct CDR3 sequences, with roughly 20% found just once. The V gene end was trimmed by 4 bases and the J gene end by 4 bases; junction bases not matched to a gene: 4. This CDR3 spans 15 amino acids. Looked up from germline, CDR1 is LGHDT and CDR2 is YNNKEL (reference sequence). Exclusion of a patient resulted from uncontrolled infection, other autoimmune disease, pregnancy or lactation. Fresh peripheral blood, 10 ml, was the source of the PBMCs.

The chain employs TRBV3-1 and TRBJ1-1; TRBD1 aligns across 12 bases. Material: blood. The TCR comes from a woman between 50 and 59 years old with Graves' hyperthyroidism that later progressed to Graves' ophthalmopathy. The chain's CDR3 is CASSLGTGGGTEAFF. Written as DNA, the CDR3 is TGTGCCAGCAGCCTCGGGACAGGGGGCGGCACTGAAGCTTTCTTT.